This T cell receptor (beta chain) came from a study of response to subunit inactivated influenza vaccine. As regards this clonotype: Its matching antigen is unknown.

V gave up 5 bases and J gave up 6 bases, with 16 bases separating them. The CDR3 is made up of 13 amino acids. Germline CDR1 GTSNPN, CDR2 SVGIG (reference sequence). From the RT-PCR reads, TCRdb called clonotypes with MiXCR, one entry per CDR3 protein. The data show roughly 700,000 distinct CDR3 sequences, 15% to 18% seen once. The study, taken as a whole, reports: It was the authors' suggestion that each seasonal influenza vaccination recruits few new T cells.

This sequence originates from a man in his fifties or sixties who received an inactivated influenza vaccine. The sample consisted of PBMCs from blood, taken 12 days after vaccination. The genes are TRBV30 and TRBJ1-1; a weak D match, TRBD1 (6 bases). The CDR3 region has the DNA TGTGCCTGGGGGAGAACAGGGCGGCCTGAAGCTTTCTTT. Encoded protein: CAWGRTGRPEAFF.